The 7 T cell receptor beta chains reported below all come from one sample, sequenced in a study of blood T cell repertoires in COVID-19. Profiling relied on immunoSEQ multiplex PCR, and the TCRdb table lists in-frame clones only, not all of them. This sample has roughly 100,000 clones; roughly 85% occur once, and the top ten carry 15%. The sample comprised peripheral blood. Source of these receptors: an elderly woman with acute or convalescent COVID-19.

V and J are TRBV2 and TRBJ2-4, with a weak D call TRBD1 (6 bases). V lost 3 bases, J lost 2 bases, and 14 bases lay in between. The CDR3 is 16 amino acids. CDR1 is SNHLY, CDR2 FYNNEI, per germline. CDR3 nucleotide sequence: TGTGCCAGCAGTGAGCGAACAGGGCTAACCAAAAACATTCAGTACTTC. Translated, it gives CASSERTGLTKNIQYF.

The rearrangement joins TRBV6-1 to TRBJ1-6; perhaps TRBD1 as D (5 bases). The CDR3 is 13 residues long. V lost 3 bases and J 10 bases, leaving 10 bases between the germline ends. Looked up from germline, CDR1 is MNHNS and CDR2 is SASEGT. CDR3 DNA sequence: TGTGCCAGCAGTGACAGGGCCGGGTCACCCCTCCACTTT. It specifies CASSDRAGSPLHF.

The chain couples TRBV28 to TRBJ2-4; possible D gene TRBD2, 5 bases. Germline V CDR1 and CDR2: MDHEN, SYDVKM. V was cut by 3 bases and J by 7 bases, with 13 bases left in between. CDR3 length equals 14 residues. CDR3 DNA sequence: TGTGCCAGCAGTTTTTTATTCGGGATCAACATTCAGTACTTC. Protein product: CASSFLFGINIQYF.

V gene TRBV4-2 combines with J gene TRBJ1-2; D not resolved. Germline V lookup: CDR1 LGHNA, CDR2 YNFKEQ. The CDR3 extends over 12 amino acids. V was shortened by 0 bases and J by 8 bases, with 7 bases between the two germline ends. CDR3 coding DNA: TGTGCCAGCAGCCAAGACATCGGGGGCTACACCTTC. Protein sequence: CASSQDIGGYTF.

V gene TRBV15 combines with J gene TRBJ1-2; 11 positions agree with TRBD1. Losses at the gene ends were 0 bases for V and 8 bases for J; bases not matched to a gene: 5. Germline V gene data show CDR1 as LNHNV and CDR2 as YYDKDF (reference sequence). This CDR3 is 15 amino acids long. The CDR3 coding sequence is TGTGCCACCAGCAGAGATCTGGGACAGGGGGAAGGCTACACCTTC. Translated, it gives CATSRDLGQGEGYTF.

The chain employs TRBV19 and TRBJ2-7; no firm D call. Germline CDR1 reads LNHDA; CDR2 reads SQIVND (reference sequence). V was shortened by 4 bases and J by 2 bases, with 12 bases between the two germline ends. There are 14 residues in the CDR3. In nucleotides, the CDR3 is TGTGCCAGTAGTAAATCGGCGGCAGCCTACGAGCAGTACTTC. This codes for CASSKSAAAYEQYF. Full variable domain (missing parts from reference TRBV19 and TRBJ2-7): DGGITQSPKYLFRKEGQNVTLSCEQNLNHDAMYWYRQDPGQGLRLIYYSQIVNDFQKGDIAEGYSVSREKKESFPLTVTSAQKNPTAFYLCASSKSAAAYEQYFGPGTRLTVT.

This chain uses TRBV12-3 or TRBV12-4 with TRBJ1-1; D ambiguous. V was clipped by 3 bases and J by 3 bases, with 8 bases between them. The CDR3 runs to 13 residues. CDR3: CASSFRRDTEAFF. CDR3 nucleotides: TGTGCCAGCAGTTTTCGACGGGACACTGAAGCTTTCTTT.